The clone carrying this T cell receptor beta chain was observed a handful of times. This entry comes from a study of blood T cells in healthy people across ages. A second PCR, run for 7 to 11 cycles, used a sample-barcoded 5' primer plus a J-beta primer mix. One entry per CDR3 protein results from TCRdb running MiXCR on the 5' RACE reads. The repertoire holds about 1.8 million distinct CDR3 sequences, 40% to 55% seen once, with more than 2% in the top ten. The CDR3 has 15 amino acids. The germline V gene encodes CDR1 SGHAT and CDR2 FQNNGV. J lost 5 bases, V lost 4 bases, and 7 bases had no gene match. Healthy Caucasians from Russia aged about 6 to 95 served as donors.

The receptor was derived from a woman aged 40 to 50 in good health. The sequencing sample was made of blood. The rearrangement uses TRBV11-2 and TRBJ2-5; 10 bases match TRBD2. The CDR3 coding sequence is TGTGCCAGCAGCTCGGAGCGGGGGGGCTTTGAGACCCAGTACTTC. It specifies CASSSERGGFETQYF.